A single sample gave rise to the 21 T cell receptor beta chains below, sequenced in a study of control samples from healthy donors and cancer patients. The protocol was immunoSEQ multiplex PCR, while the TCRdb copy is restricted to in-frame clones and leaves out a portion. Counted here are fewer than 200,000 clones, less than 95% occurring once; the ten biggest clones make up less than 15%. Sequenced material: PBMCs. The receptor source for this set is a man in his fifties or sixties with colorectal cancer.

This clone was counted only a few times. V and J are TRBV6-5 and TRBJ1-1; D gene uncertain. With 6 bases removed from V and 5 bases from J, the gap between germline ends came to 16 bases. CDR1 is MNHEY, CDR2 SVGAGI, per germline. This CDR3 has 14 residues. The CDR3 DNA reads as TGTGCCAGCAGCCGAACGGACTATTCGACTGAAGCTTTCTTT. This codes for CASSRTDYSTEAFF.

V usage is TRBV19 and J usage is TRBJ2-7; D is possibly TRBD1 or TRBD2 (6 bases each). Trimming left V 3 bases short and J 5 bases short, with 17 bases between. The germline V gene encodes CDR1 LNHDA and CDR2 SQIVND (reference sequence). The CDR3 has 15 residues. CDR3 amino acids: CASSIHGAGGDEQYF. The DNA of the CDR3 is TGTGCCAGTAGTATTCATGGGGCCGGGGGCGACGAGCAGTACTTC.

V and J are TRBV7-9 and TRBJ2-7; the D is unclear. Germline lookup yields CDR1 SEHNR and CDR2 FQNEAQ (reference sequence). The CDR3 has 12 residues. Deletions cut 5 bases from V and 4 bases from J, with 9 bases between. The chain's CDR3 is CASSPTTYEQYF. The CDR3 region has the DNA TGTGCCAGCAGCCCGACCACTTACGAGCAGTACTTC.

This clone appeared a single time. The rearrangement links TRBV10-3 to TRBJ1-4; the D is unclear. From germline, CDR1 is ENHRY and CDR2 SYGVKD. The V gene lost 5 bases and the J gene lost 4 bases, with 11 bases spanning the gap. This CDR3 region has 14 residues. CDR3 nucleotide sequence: TGTGCCATCAGTTCCGGGAACGGTAATGAAAAACTGTTTTTT. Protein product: CAISSGNGNEKLFF.

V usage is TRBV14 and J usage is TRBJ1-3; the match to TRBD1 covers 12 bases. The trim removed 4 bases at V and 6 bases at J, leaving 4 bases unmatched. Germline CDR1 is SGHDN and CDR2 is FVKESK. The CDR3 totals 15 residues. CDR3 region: CASSLRGQGANTIYF. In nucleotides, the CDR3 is TGTGCCAGCAGCCTCCGGGGACAGGGGGCAAACACCATATATTTT. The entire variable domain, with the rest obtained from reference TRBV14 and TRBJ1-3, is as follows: EAGVTQFPSHSVIEKGQTVTLRCDPISGHDNLYWYRRVMGKEIKFLLHFVKESKQDESGMPNNRFLAERTGGTYSTLKVQPAELEDSGVYFCASSLRGQGANTIYFGEGSWLTVV.

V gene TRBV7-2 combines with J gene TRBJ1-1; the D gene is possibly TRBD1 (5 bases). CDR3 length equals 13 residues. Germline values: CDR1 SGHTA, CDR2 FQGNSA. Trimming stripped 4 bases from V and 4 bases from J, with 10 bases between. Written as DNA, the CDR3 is TGTGCCAGCAGCTCAGTTGGGACCACTGAAGCTTTCTTT. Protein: CASSSVGTTEAFF.

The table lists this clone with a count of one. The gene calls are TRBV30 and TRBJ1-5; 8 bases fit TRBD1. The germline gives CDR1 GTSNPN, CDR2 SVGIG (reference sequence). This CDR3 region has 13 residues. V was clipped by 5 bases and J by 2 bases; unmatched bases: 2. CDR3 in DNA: TGTGCCTGGTCGGACAGGGGCAATCAGCCCCAGCATTTT. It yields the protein CAWSDRGNQPQHF.

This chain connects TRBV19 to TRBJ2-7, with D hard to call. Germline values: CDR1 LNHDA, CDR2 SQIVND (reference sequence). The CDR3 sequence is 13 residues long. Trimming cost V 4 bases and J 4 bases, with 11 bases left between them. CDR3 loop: CASSSESGYEQYF. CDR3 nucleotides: TGTGCCAGTAGTAGCGAATCTGGATACGAGCAGTACTTC.

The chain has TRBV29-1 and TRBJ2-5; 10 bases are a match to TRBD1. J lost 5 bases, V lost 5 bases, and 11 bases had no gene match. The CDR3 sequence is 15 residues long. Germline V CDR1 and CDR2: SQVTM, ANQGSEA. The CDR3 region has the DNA TGCAGCGTTTTTCCGGGACAGGGGTTTAAGGAGACCCAGTACTTC. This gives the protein CSVFPGQGFKETQYF.

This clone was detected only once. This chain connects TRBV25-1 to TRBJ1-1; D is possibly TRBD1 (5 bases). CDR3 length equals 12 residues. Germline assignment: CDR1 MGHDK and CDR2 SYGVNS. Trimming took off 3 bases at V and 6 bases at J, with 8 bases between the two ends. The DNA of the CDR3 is TGTGCCAGCAGTGAGGTGGGGGCTGAAGCTTTCTTT. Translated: CASSEVGAEAFF.

In nucleotides, the CDR3 is TGTGCCAGCAGGACTACAGGGTCTAGCACAGATACGCAGTATTTT. Its translation: CASRTTGSSTDTQYF. The chain uses TRBV6-5 and TRBJ2-3, with D possibly TRBD1 on 6 matching bases. Trimming cost V 6 bases and J 0 bases, with 13 bases left between them. CDR3 size: 15 residues. CDR1 is MNHEY, CDR2 SVGAGI, per germline.

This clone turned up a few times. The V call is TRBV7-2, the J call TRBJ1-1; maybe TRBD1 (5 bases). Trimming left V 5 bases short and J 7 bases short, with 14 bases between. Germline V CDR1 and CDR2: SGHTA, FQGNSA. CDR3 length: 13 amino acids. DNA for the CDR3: TGTGCCAGCAGCCCAACCGGGACGGGTGAAGCTTTCTTT. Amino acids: CASSPTGTGEAFF.

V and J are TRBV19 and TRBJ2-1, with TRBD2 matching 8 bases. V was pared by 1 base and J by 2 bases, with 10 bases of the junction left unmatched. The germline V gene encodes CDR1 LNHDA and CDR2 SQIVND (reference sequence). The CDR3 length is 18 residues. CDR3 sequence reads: CASSIGWGRRGAYNEQFF. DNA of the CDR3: TGTGCCAGTAGTATAGGTTGGGGGCGGCGGGGGGCCTACAATGAGCAGTTCTTC.

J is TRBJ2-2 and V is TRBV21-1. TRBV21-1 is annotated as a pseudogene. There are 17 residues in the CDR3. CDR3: CASSREQPDGYTGELFF. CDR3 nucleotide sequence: TGTGCCAGCAGCAGAGAGCAACCGGACGGCTACACCGGGGAGCTGTTTTTT.

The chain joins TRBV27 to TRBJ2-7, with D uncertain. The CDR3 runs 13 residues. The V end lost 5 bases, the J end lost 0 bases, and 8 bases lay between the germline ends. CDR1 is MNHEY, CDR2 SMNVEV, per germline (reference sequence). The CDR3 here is CASSRGDSYEQYF. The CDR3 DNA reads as TGTGCCAGCAGTAGAGGTGACTCCTACGAGCAGTACTTC.

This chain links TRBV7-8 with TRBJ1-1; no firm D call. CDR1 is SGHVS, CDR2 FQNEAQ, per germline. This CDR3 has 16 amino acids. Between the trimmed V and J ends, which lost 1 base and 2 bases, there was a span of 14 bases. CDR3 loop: CASSLDFTAENTEAFF. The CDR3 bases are TGTGCCAGCAGCTTAGATTTTACGGCGGAAAACACTGAAGCTTTCTTT.

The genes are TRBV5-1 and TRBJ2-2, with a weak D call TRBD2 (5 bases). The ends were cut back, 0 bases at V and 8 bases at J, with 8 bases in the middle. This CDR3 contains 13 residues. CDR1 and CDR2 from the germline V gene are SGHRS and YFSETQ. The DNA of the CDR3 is TGCGCCAGCAGCTTGGGCGAGGGAGGGGAGCTGTTTTTT. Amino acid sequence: CASSLGEGGELFF.

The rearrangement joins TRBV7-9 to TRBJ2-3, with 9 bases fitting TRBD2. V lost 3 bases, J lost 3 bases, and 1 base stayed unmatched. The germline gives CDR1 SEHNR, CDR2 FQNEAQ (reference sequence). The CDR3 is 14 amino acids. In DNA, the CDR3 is TGTGCCAGCAGCTTGCGGGGGGGGACAGATACGCAGTATTTT. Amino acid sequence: CASSLRGGTDTQYF.

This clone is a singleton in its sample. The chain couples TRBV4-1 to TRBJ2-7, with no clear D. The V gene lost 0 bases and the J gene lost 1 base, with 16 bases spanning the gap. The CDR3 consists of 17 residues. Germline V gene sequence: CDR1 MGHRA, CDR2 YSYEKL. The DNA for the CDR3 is TGCGCCAGCAGCCAAGATCTTAGGAGACCAGAGTCCTACGAGCAGTACTTC. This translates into CASSQDLRRPESYEQYF.

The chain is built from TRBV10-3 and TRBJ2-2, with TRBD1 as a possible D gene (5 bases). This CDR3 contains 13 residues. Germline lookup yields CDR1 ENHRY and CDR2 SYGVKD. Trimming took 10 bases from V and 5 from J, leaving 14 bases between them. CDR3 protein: CATTGGMTGELFF. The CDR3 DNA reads TGTGCCACCACAGGTGGGATGACCGGGGAGCTGTTTTTT.

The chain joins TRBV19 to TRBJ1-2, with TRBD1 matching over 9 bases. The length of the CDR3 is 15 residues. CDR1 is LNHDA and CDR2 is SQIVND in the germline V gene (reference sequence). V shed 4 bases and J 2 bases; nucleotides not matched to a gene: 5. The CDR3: CASSTPGTGNYGYTF. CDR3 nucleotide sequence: TGTGCCAGTAGTACCCCCGGGACAGGGAACTATGGCTACACCTTC.